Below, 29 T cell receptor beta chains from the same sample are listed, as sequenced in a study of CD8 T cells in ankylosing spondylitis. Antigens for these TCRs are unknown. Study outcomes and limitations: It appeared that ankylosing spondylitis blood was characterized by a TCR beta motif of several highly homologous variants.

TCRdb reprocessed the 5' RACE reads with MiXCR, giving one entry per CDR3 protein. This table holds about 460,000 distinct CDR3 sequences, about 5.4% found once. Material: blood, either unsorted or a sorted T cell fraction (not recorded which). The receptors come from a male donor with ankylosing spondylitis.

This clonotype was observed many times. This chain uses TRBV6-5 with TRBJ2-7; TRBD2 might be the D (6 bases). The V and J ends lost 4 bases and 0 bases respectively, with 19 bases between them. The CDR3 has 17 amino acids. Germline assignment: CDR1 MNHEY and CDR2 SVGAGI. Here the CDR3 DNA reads TGTGCCAGCAGTTCCTTATATCCTAGCGAGCCCTCCTACGAGCAGTACTTC. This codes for CASSSLYPSEPSYEQYF.

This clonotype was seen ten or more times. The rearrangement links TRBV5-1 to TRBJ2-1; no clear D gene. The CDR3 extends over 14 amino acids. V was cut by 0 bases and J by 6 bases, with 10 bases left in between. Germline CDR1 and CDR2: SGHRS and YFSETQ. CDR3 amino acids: CASSLGPHANEQFF. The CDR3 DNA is TGCGCCAGCAGCTTGGGGCCCCATGCCAATGAGCAGTTCTTC.

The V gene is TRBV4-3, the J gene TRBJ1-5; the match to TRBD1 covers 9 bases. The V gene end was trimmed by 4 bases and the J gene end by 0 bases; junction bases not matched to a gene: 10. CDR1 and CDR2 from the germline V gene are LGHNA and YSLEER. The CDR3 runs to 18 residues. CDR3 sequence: CASSLGTGTAYSNQPQHF. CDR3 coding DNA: TGCGCCAGCAGCCTAGGGACAGGGACTGCCTATAGCAATCAGCCCCAGCATTTT.

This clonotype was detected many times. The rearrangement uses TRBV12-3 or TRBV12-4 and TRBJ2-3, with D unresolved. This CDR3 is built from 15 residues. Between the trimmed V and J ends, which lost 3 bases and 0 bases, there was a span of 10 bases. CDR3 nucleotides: TGTGCCAGCAGTTTTAGGTCCGCCAGCACAGATACGCAGTATTTT. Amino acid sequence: CASSFRSASTDTQYF.

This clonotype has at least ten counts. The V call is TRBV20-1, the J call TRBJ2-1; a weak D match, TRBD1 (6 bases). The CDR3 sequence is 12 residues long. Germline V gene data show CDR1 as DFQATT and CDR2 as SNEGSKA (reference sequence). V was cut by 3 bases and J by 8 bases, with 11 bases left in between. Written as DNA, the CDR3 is TGCAGTGCTAGGGACAGTCGCGATGAGCAGTTCTTC. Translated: CSARDSRDEQFF.

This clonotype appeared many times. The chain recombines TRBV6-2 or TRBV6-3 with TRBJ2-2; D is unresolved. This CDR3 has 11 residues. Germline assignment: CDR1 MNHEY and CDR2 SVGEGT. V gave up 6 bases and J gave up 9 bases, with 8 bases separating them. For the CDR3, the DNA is TGTGCCAGCAGGGATTTCAGGGAGCTGTTTTTT. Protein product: CASRDFRELFF.

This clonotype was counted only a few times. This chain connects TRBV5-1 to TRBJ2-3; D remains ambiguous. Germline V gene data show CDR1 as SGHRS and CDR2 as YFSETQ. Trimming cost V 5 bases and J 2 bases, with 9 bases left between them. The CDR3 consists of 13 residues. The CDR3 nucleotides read TGCGCCAGCAGTTATCCCTTCACAGATACGCAGTATTTT. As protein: CASSYPFTDTQYF. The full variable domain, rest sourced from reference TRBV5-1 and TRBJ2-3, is KAGVTQTPRYLIKTRGQQVTLSCSPISGHRSVSWYQQTPGQGLQFLFEYFSETQRNKGNFPGRFSGRQFSNSRSEMNVSTLELGDSALYLCASSYPFTDTQYFGPGTRLTVL.

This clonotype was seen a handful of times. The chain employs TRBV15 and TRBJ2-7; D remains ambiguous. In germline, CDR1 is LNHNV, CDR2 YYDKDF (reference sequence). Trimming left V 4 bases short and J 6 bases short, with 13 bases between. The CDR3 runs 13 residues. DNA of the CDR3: TGTGCCACCAGCATTAACCCCTGGGGCGAGCAGTACTTC. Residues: CATSINPWGEQYF.

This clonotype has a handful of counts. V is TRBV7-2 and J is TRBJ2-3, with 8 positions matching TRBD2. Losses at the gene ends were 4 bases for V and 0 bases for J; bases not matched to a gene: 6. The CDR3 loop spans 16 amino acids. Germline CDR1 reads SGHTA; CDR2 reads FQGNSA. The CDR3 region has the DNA TGTGCCAGCAGCTGGACTAGCAGAGGGAGCACAGATACGCAGTATTTT. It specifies CASSWTSRGSTDTQYF.

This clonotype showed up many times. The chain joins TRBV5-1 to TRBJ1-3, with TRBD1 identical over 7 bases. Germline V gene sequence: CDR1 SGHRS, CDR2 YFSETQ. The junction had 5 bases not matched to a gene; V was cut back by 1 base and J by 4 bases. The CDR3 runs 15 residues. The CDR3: CASSLFVGGGNTIYF. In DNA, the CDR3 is TGCGCCAGCAGCTTGTTTGTAGGGGGCGGAAACACCATATATTTT.

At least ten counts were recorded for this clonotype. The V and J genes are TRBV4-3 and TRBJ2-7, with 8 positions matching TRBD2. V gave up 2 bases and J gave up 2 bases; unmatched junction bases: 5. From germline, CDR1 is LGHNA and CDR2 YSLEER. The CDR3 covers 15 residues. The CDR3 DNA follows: TGCGCCAGCAGCCAAAGGCGACTAGCGACCTACGAGCAGTACTTC. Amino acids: CASSQRRLATYEQYF.

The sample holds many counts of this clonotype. CDR3 sequence (DNA): TGCAGCGTCGGAAAGAGACTAGCGGTCTACAATGAGCAGTTCTTC. Translated, it gives CSVGKRLAVYNEQFF. The chain is built from TRBV29-1 and TRBJ2-1; 9 bases agree with TRBD2. The V segment lost 6 bases and the J segment 3 bases; nucleotides outside the gene matches: 9. This CDR3 spans 15 amino acids. Germline assignment: CDR1 SQVTM and CDR2 ANQGSEA.

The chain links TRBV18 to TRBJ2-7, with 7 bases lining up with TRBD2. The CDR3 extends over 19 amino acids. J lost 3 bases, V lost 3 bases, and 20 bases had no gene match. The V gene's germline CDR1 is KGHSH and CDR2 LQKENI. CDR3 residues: CASSPPRTSVSGNLYEQYF. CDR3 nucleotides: TGTGCCAGCTCACCCCCTCGGACTAGTGTATCGGGGAATCTCTACGAGCAGTACTTC. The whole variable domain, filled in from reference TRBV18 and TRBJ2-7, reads NAGVMQNPRHLVRRRGQEARLRCSPMKGHSHVYWYRQLPEEGLKFMVYLQKENIIDESGMPKERFSAEFPKEGPSILRIQQVVRGDSAAYFCASSPPRTSVSGNLYEQYFGPGTRLTVT.

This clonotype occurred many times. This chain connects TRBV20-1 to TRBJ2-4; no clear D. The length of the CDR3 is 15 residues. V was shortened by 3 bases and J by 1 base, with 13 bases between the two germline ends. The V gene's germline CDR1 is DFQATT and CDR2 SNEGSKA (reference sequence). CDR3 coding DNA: TGCAGTGCTAGGGTCGCCAGTACGGCCAAAAACATTCAGTACTTC. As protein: CSARVASTAKNIQYF.

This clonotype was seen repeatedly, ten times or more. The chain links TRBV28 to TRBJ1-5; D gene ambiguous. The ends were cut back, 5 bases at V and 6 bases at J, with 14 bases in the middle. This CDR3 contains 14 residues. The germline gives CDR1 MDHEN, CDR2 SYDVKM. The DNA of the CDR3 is TGTGCCAGCAGTCCTGTCTTGCTCGGTCAGCCCCAGCATTTT. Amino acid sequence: CASSPVLLGQPQHF.

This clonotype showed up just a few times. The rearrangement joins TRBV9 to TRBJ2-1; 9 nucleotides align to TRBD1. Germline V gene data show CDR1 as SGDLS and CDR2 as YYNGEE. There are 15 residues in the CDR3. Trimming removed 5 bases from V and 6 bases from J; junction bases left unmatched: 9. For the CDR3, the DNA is TGTGCCAGCAGTTTCTCCGGGACAGGGTCCAATGAGCAGTTCTTC. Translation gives CASSFSGTGSNEQFF.

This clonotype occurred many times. This CDR3 is CASSYLDGEDQPQHF. In nucleotides, the CDR3 is TGTGCCAGCAGTTACCTGGACGGAGAAGATCAGCCCCAGCATTTT. The chain carries TRBV6-5 and TRBJ1-5; D is undetermined. Trimming removed 2 bases from V and 5 bases from J, with 13 bases in between. Germline V lookup: CDR1 MNHEY, CDR2 SVGAGI. This CDR3 contains 15 residues.

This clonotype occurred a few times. The CDR3 sequence is CASSLNYPGLFSYEQYF. CDR3 nucleotide sequence: TGCGCCAGCAGCTTGAATTATCCAGGCCTTTTCTCCTACGAGCAGTACTTC. V usage is TRBV5-1 and J usage is TRBJ2-7; D gene ambiguous. The V gene lost 1 base and the J gene lost 0 bases, with 17 bases spanning the gap. From germline, CDR1 is SGHRS and CDR2 YFSETQ. CDR3 size: 17 residues.

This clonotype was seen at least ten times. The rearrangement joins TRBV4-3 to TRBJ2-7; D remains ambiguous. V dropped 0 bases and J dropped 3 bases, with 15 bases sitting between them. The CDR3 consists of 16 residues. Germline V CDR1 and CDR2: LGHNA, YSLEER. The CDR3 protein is CASSQEIDARHYEQYF. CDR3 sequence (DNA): TGCGCCAGCAGCCAAGAAATAGATGCCAGACACTACGAGCAGTACTTC.

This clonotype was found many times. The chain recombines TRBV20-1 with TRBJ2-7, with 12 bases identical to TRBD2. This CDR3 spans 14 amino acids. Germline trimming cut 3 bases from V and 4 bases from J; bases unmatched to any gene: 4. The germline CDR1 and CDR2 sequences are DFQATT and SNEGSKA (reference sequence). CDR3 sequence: CSARRLAGEYEQYF. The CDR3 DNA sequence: TGCAGTGCTAGGAGACTAGCGGGAGAGTACGAGCAGTACTTC.

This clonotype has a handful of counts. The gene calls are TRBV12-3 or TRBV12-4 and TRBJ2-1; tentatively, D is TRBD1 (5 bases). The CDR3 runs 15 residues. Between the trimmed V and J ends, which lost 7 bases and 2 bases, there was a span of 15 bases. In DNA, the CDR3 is TGTGCCAGCACCCCGTTTCCAGGGACCTACAATGAGCAGTTCTTC. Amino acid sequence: CASTPFPGTYNEQFF.

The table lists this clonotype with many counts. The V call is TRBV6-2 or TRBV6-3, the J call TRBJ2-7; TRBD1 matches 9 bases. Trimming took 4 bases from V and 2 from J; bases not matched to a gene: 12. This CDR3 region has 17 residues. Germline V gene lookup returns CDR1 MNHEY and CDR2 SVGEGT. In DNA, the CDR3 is TGTGCCAGCAGTTTCCTCCTCGGGACAGGGAAAGCCTACGAGCAGTACTTC. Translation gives CASSFLLGTGKAYEQYF.

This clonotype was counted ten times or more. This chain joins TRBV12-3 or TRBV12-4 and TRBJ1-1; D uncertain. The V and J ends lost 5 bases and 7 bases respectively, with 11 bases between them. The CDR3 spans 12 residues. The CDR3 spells CASSLPWVEAFF. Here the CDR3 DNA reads TGTGCCAGCAGTCTTCCGTGGGTTGAAGCTTTCTTT.

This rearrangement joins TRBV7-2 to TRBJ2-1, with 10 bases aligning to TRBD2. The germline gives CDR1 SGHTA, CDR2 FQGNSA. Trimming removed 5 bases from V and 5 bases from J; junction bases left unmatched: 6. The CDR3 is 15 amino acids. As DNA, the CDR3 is TGTGCCAGCAGCCCGCAGCGGGGGGGCCACAATGAGCAGTTCTTC. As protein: CASSPQRGGHNEQFF.

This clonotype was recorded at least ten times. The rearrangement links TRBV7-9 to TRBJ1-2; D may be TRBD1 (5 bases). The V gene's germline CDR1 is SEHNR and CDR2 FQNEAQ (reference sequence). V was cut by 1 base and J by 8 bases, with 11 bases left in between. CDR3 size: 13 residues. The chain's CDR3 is CASSLVGTVGYTF. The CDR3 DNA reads TGTGCCAGCAGCTTAGTTGGGACGGTCGGCTACACCTTC.

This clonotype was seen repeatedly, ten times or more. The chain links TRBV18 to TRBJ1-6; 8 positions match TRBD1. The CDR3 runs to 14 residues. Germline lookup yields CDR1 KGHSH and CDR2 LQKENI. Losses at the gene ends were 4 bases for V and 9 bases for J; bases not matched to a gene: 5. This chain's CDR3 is CASSQDRESSPLHF. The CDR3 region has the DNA TGTGCCAGCTCACAGGACAGGGAGAGTTCACCCCTCCACTTT.

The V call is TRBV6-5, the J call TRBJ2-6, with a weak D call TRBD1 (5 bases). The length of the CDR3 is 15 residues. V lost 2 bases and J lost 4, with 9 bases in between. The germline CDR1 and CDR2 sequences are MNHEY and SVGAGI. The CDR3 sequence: CASSYAGAGANVLTF. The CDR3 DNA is TGTGCCAGCAGTTACGCTGGGGCCGGGGCCAACGTCCTGACTTTC.

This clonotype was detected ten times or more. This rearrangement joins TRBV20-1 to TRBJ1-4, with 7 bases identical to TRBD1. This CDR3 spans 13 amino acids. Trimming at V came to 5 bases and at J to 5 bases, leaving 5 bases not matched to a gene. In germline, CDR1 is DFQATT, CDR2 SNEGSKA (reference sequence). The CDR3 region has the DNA TGCAGTGCTTCCGGGACAGTAAATGAAAAACTGTTTTTT. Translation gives CSASGTVNEKLFF.

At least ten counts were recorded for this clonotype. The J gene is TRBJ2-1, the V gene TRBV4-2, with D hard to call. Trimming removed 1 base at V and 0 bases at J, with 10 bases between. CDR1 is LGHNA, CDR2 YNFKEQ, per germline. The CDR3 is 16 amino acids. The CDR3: CASSQAPESSYNEQFF. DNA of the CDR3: TGTGCCAGCAGCCAAGCCCCCGAGAGCTCCTACAATGAGCAGTTCTTC.